This TCR beta chain was obtained from a study of Tregs in tolerant kidney transplant recipients. Whole-study results and caveats: Biological reproducibility was not directly addressed, but technical replication error appeared minimal.

Recipients received nonmyeloablative bone marrow transplants from related graft donors, with transient mixed chimerism. Here immunoSEQ multiplex PCR was the method, and the copy in TCRdb shows in-frame clones only, minus some. With 9,000 to 13,000 clones in the sample, the ten largest clones hold roughly 27%. Deletions cut 4 bases from V and 4 bases from J, with 17 bases between. This CDR3 region has 14 residues. The germline gives CDR1 SQVTM, CDR2 ANQGSEA. On this clone: What it binds is not known. The read ends 3 residues early relative to the CDR3; the germline J gene fills the gap.

This material consisted of CD8+ T cells from blood (PBMCs), taken 24 months after the transplant. The receptor was derived from a human patient who received a combined kidney and bone marrow transplant. Some T cells could come from the graft donor. J is TRBJ2-7 and V is TRBV29-1; maybe TRBD1 (6 bases). The CDR3 region is CSVVVIGGGYEQYF. CDR3 DNA, as far as it was read: TGCAGCGTTGTAGTTATTGGGGGCGGTTACGAG.